A single sample is the source of the 27 T cell receptor beta chains below, sequenced in a study of T-cell memory formation after mild COVID-19 (dated by TCRdb to about 2021). Libraries were made using 5' RACE. The sequencing machine was an Illumina NovaSeq 6000. Clones were called with MiXCR by TCRdb after fastp trimmed the public reads at Q25, and only in-frame beta chains were retained. Rows with one shared CDR3 protein collapse into an entry with the most common genes and DNA. In all, the sample holds 150,000 or so distinct CDR3 sequences, and around 10% of those were seen once. The top ten constitute roughly 3.8% of the sample. Sequenced: PBMCs or a T cell subset sorted from them (not recorded which). These receptors were collected from a man aged 18 to 30 who had mild COVID-19 (a few samples of this study predate the infection). The sample titles of this study are shuffled in the database, so cell type and time point are left out; the donor was told from shared clones.

The table lists this clonotype with many counts. This chain connects TRBV5-1 to TRBJ2-1, with D possibly TRBD2 on 6 matching bases. Per germline, CDR1 SGHRS and CDR2 YFSETQ. CDR3 length: 15 residues. V gave up 4 bases and J gave up 0 bases, with 11 bases separating them. The CDR3 loop reads CASSVTGDSYNEQFF. The CDR3 region has the DNA TGCGCCAGCAGCGTAACGGGGGACTCCTACAATGAGCAGTTCTTC.

In this sample, this clonotype turned up a few times. The rearrangement links TRBV7-2 to TRBJ2-5, with D perhaps TRBD1 (6 bases). Germline-derived CDR1 and CDR2 are SGHTA and FQGNSA. The CDR3 covers 14 residues. The V gene lost 2 bases and the J gene lost 1 base, with 8 bases spanning the gap. CDR3 bases: TGTGCCAGCAGCTTAACAGGGATCCAAGAGACCCAGTACTTC. Translating it yields CASSLTGIQETQYF.

The rearrangement joins TRBV11-2 to TRBJ2-7; the match to TRBD1 covers 12 bases. Germline CDR1 and CDR2: SGHAT and FQNNGV. CDR3 length equals 14 residues. V trimming: 3 bases; J trimming: 7 bases; junction bases outside the gene matches: 4. Here the CDR3 DNA reads TGTGCCAGCAGCTTGGGACAGGGGGCGAGTGAGCAGTACTTC. The encoded protein is CASSLGQGASEQYF.

The chain couples TRBV12-3 or TRBV12-4 to TRBJ1-2, with a weak D call TRBD1 (6 bases). The CDR3 sequence is 13 residues long. Between the trimmed V and J ends, which lost 3 bases and 7 bases, there was a span of 12 bases. CDR3 sequence reads: CASSFSRGRGYTF. CDR3 coding DNA: TGTGCCAGCAGTTTCTCCAGGGGCCGTGGCTACACCTTC.

This clonotype was observed many times. This chain connects TRBV5-1 to TRBJ2-2; D is ambiguous. Trimming shortened V by 0 bases and J by 2 bases, and 11 bases separated the two germline ends. This CDR3 comprises 16 residues. Germline values: CDR1 SGHRS, CDR2 YFSETQ. DNA for the CDR3: TGCGCCAGCAGCTTGGTGGTAGGAACCAACACCGGGGAGCTGTTTTTT. It yields the protein CASSLVVGTNTGELFF.

This clonotype was counted between two and nine times. The V gene is TRBV2, the J gene TRBJ1-2; TRBD1 is a possible D gene (5 bases). Trimming took 2 bases from V and 6 from J, leaving 13 bases between them. CDR3 length: 14 residues. Germline-derived CDR1 and CDR2 are SNHLY and FYNNEI. CDR3 bases: TGTGCCAGCAGTGAATTCCGACAGATAGATGGCTACACCTTC. Its protein product is CASSEFRQIDGYTF.

The V call is TRBV7-9, the J call TRBJ1-1; 8 bases are shared with TRBD1. Germline CDR1 is SEHNR and CDR2 is FQNEAQ (reference sequence). This CDR3 region has 15 residues. Losses at the gene ends were 4 bases for V and 1 base for J; bases not matched to a gene: 5. The CDR3 spells CASSWDRSRNTEAFF. The CDR3 DNA sequence: TGTGCCAGCAGCTGGGACAGGAGCCGGAACACTGAAGCTTTCTTT.

This clonotype has just a few counts. This rearrangement joins TRBV4-1 to TRBJ1-1; D might be TRBD1 (5 bases). The V and J ends lost 3 bases and 4 bases respectively, with 12 bases between them. The CDR3 is made up of 14 amino acids. Germline CDR1 is MGHRA and CDR2 is YSYEKL. The CDR3 is CASSHPAGGTEAFF. DNA of the CDR3: TGCGCCAGCAGCCACCCCGCGGGGGGCACTGAAGCTTTCTTT.

This chain connects TRBV28 to TRBJ2-2, with 11 positions matching TRBD1. J lost 7 bases, V lost 0 bases, and 4 bases had no gene match. The germline CDR1 and CDR2 sequences are MDHEN and SYDVKM. The CDR3 totals 16 residues. Here the CDR3 DNA reads TGTGCCAGCAGTTTATGGGACAGGGGGCGGAACGGGGAGCTGTTTTTT. It translates to CASSLWDRGRNGELFF. The variable domain in full, with the rest retrieved from reference TRBV28 and TRBJ2-2, is DVKVTQSSRYLVKRTGEKVFLECVQDMDHENMFWYRQDPGLGLRLIYFSYDVKMKEKGDIPEGYSVSREKKERFSLILESASTNQTSMYLCASSLWDRGRNGELFFGEGSRLTVL.

This clonotype was detected a few times. The chain has TRBV6-6 and TRBJ1-4; 8 bases align to TRBD1. The CDR3 is 15 amino acids. The germline V gene encodes CDR1 MNHNY and CDR2 SVGAGI (reference sequence). With V trimmed by 5 bases and J by 7 bases, 9 bases remained unmatched. The CDR3 here is CASSANRGIGEKLFF. The CDR3 region has the DNA TGTGCCAGCAGTGCCAACAGGGGGATCGGTGAAAAACTGTTTTTT.

The sample holds a few counts of this clonotype. The chain has TRBV5-1 and TRBJ2-3; D gene unclear. V was shortened by 1 base and J by 1 base, with 16 bases between the two germline ends. The CDR3 runs to 17 residues. Germline CDR1 is SGHRS and CDR2 is YFSETQ. The CDR3 DNA reads as TGCGCCAGCAGCTTGAGACCCAACTTCTGGGGCACAGATACGCAGTATTTT. Amino acids: CASSLRPNFWGTDTQYF.

This clonotype turned up a few times. The chain combines TRBV25-1 with TRBJ2-5, with D perhaps matching TRBD2 (5 bases). The CDR3 consists of 13 residues. With 2 bases removed from V and 9 bases from J, the gap between germline ends came to 13 bases. Germline CDR1 MGHDK, CDR2 SYGVNS. In DNA, the CDR3 is TGTGCCAGCAGTGAAGGGGATACGAGGGCCCAGTACTTC. Encoded protein: CASSEGDTRAQYF.

The gene calls are TRBV6-2 or TRBV6-3 and TRBJ1-2; D call uncertain. This CDR3 contains 12 residues. V was shortened by 6 bases and J by 6 bases, with 11 bases between the two germline ends. The germline V gene has CDR1 MNHEY and CDR2 SVGEGT. The CDR3 region has the DNA TGTGCCAGCAGCCAGACCGAGGATGGCTACACCTTC. It specifies CASSQTEDGYTF.

The J gene is TRBJ2-5, the V gene TRBV9; 11 positions agree with TRBD2. The CDR3 consists of 17 residues. Germline CDR1 is SGDLS and CDR2 is YYNGEE. V was pared by 0 bases and J by 1 base, with 5 bases of the junction left unmatched. For the CDR3, the DNA is TGTGCCAGCAGCGTAGGGTCTAGCGGGGGGCGCCAAGAGACCCAGTACTTC. The encoded protein is CASSVGSSGGRQETQYF.

A few counts support this clonotype. The chain has TRBV6-2 or TRBV6-3 and TRBJ2-7; D not certain. V gave up 2 bases and J gave up 5 bases, with 10 bases separating them. In germline, CDR1 is MNHEY, CDR2 SVGEGT. The CDR3 length is 13 residues. This chain's CDR3 is CASSYVETHEQYF. The CDR3 coding sequence is TGTGCCAGCAGTTACGTAGAGACCCACGAGCAGTACTTC.

This clonotype was observed a few times. The V call is TRBV7-9, the J call TRBJ1-4; perhaps TRBD1 as D (5 bases). Trimming took off 3 bases at V and 3 bases at J, with 11 bases between the two ends. The CDR3 runs to 15 residues. Germline V CDR1 and CDR2: SEHNR, FQNEAQ (reference sequence). The CDR3 DNA sequence: TGTGCCAGCAGCTTCAGGGATTCTGCTAATGAAAAACTGTTTTTT. Protein: CASSFRDSANEKLFF.

This clonotype was seen a few times. This chain joins TRBV29-1 and TRBJ1-2; D is uncertain. The CDR3 extends over 11 amino acids. With 7 bases removed from V and 4 bases from J, the gap between germline ends came to 10 bases. Germline V CDR1 and CDR2: SQVTM, ANQGSEA. CDR3 loop: CSGVEGYGYTF. The CDR3 region has the DNA TGCAGCGGGGTTGAGGGCTATGGCTACACCTTC.

This clonotype has ten or more counts. The chain recombines TRBV7-2 with TRBJ1-5; TRBD1 aligns across 7 bases. The CDR3 has 15 residues. CDR1 SGHTA and CDR2 FQGNSA come from the germline V gene. V lost 4 bases and J lost 0; bases outside the gene matches: 3. As DNA, the CDR3 is TGTGCCAGCAGCTCTCAGGGGGGTAGCAATCAGCCCCAGCATTTT. Its translation is CASSSQGGSNQPQHF.

This clonotype has ten or more counts. The V call is TRBV5-1, the J call TRBJ2-5, with D perhaps matching TRBD2 (5 bases). The CDR3 is 14 amino acids. V lost 0 bases and J 1 base, leaving 7 bases between the germline ends. CDR1 and CDR2 from the germline V gene are SGHRS and YFSETQ. This CDR3 is CASSLAGIQETQYF. The CDR3 DNA reads as TGCGCCAGCAGCTTGGCCGGGATCCAAGAGACCCAGTACTTC.

The V call is TRBV6-5, the J call TRBJ2-3; D gene uncertain. The CDR3 length is 13 residues. V was trimmed by 2 bases and J by 6 bases, leaving 9 bases between them. The germline V gene has CDR1 MNHEY and CDR2 SVGAGI. The CDR3 nucleotides are TGTGCCAGCAGTTACCGCCACGGCGATACGCAGTATTTT. This encodes CASSYRHGDTQYF.

This clonotype was found a few times. The chain couples TRBV7-2 to TRBJ1-1; possibly TRBD1 for D (6 bases). Germline V gives CDR1 SGHTA, CDR2 FQGNSA. Deletions cut 5 bases from V and 4 bases from J, with 11 bases between. The CDR3 extends over 13 amino acids. DNA of the CDR3: TGTGCCAGCAGCCGAGGGGGTGGCACTGAAGCTTTCTTT. Its translation: CASSRGGGTEAFF.

This clonotype was seen at least ten times. Written as DNA, the CDR3 is TGCAGCTGGGCCGAAGGGGACTATGGCTACACCTTC. This codes for CSWAEGDYGYTF. This chain links TRBV20-1 with TRBJ1-2, with D tentatively TRBD1 (5 bases). Germline V gives CDR1 DFQATT, CDR2 SNEGSKA (reference sequence). The CDR3 consists of 12 residues.

This clonotype turned up a few times. The gene calls are TRBV7-9 and TRBJ1-4; D is perhaps TRBD1 (6 bases). The CDR3 runs 15 residues. Germline V CDR1 and CDR2: SEHNR, FQNEAQ (reference sequence). Trimming took off 1 base at V and 3 bases at J, with 9 bases between the two ends. The CDR3, as DNA: TGTGCCAGCAGCTTAGGAGGACAGCCTAATGAAAAACTGTTTTTT. Protein sequence: CASSLGGQPNEKLFF.

The chain carries TRBV11-2 and TRBJ1-2, with D possibly being TRBD1 (5 bases). Deletions cut 4 bases from V and 6 bases from J, with 15 bases between. The CDR3 runs 14 residues. Germline V gene data show CDR1 as SGHAT and CDR2 as FQNNGV. The CDR3 protein is CASSSSLDTDGYTF. The DNA for the CDR3 is TGTGCCAGCAGCTCAAGCCTGGACACAGATGGCTACACCTTC.

A few counts support this clonotype. The rearrangement joins TRBV7-2 to TRBJ2-1, with D possibly called TRBD1 or TRBD2 (5 bases each). Trimming took 4 bases from V and 7 from J, leaving 20 bases between them. This CDR3 contains 16 residues. Looked up from germline, CDR1 is SGHTA and CDR2 is FQGNSA. This CDR3 is CASSSTGTPRRNEQFF. CDR3 coding DNA: TGTGCCAGCAGCTCTACCGGGACCCCTAGGAGGAATGAGCAGTTCTTC.

V and J are TRBV20-1 and TRBJ1-2, with D unresolved. The CDR3 is 14 amino acids. The V end lost 4 bases, the J end lost 0 bases, and 12 bases lay between the germline ends. Germline CDR1 and CDR2: DFQATT and SNEGSKA (reference sequence). CDR3 bases: TGCAGTGCTAACCGAGTCAACACTAACTATGGCTACACCTTC. Amino acids: CSANRVNTNYGYTF.

The table lists this clonotype with a few counts. CDR3 region: CASRSTASPSYEQYF. The DNA for the CDR3 is TGTGCCAGCAGATCGACAGCCAGTCCATCCTACGAGCAGTACTTC. The chain couples TRBV27 to TRBJ2-7; perhaps TRBD1 as D (5 bases). CDR1 and CDR2 from the germline V gene are MNHEY and SMNVEV (reference sequence). The CDR3 spans 15 residues. V was pared by 6 bases and J by 1 base, with 16 bases between.